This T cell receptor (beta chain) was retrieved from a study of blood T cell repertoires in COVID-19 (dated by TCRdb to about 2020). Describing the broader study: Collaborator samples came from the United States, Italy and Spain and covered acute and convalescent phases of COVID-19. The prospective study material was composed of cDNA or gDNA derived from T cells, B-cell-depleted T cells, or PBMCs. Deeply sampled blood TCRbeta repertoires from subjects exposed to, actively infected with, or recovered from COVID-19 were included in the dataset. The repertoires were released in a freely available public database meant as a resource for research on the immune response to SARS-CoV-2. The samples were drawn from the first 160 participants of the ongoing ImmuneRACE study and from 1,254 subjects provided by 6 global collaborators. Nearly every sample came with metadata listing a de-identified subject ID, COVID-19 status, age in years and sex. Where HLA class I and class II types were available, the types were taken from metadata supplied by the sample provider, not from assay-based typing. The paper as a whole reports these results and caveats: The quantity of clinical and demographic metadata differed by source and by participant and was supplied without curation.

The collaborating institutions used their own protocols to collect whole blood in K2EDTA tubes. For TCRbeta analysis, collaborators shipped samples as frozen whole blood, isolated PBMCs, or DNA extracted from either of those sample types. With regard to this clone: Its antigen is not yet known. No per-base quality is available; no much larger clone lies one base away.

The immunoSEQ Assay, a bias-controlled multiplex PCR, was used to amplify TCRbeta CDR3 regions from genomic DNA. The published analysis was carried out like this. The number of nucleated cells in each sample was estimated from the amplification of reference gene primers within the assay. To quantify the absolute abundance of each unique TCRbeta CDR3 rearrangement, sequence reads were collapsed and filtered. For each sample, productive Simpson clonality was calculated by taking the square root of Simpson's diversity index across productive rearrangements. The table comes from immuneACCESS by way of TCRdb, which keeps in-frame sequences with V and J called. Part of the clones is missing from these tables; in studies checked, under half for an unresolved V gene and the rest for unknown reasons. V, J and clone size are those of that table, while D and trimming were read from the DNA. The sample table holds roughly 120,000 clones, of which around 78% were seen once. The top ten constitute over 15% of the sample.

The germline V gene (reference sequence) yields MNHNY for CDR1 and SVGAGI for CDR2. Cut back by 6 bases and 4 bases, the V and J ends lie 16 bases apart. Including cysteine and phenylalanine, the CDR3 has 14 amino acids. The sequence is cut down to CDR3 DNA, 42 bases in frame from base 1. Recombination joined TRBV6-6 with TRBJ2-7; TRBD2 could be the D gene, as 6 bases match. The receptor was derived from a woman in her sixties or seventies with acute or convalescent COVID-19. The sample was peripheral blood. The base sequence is TGTGCCAGCAGCCAGGCCGGGACTGGTTACGAGCAGTACTTC. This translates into CASSQAGTGYEQYF.